This T cell receptor beta chain derives from a study of T cell responses to AZD1222 COVID-19 vaccine. Some clones are missing from TCRdb's copy, which holds only in-frame ones; the method was immunoSEQ multiplex PCR. Of about 170,000 clones in the sample, more than 90% were seen once. Findings of the study overall: The breadth and depth of Spike-specific TCRs increased once two AZD1222 doses had been given. Only five to seven AZD1222 recipients were seropositive at baseline.

J gave up 3 bases and V 3 bases, and 6 bases lay outside the gene matches. CDR3 length equals 17 residues. Germline V gene sequence: CDR1 KGHDR, CDR2 SFDVKD. Details on this clone: As yet, its antigen is unknown.

The TCR sequence derives from an adult in good health. The sequencing here drew on peripheral blood, taken on day 0 of AZD1222 vaccination. The chain has TRBV24-1 and TRBJ2-3; 12 positions match TRBD2. CDR3 in DNA: TGTGCCACCAGTGATCAGACGACTAGCGGGAGTACAGATACGCAGTATTTT. Its translation is CATSDQTTSGSTDTQYF.